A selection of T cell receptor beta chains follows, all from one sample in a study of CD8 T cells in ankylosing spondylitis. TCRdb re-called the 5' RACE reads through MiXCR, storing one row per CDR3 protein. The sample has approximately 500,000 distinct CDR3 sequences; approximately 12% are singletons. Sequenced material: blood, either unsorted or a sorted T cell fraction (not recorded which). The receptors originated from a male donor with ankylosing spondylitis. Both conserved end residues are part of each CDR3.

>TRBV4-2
CASSQATGGNTEAFF
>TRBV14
CASSQDGASYNEQFF
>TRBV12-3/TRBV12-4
CASSFWGGNQPQHF
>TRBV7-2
CASSLDLAGGRKQFF
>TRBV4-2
CASSPQELDTEAFF
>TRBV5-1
CASSLDGAAGGSEQFF
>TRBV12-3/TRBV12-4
CASSIAGGPSETQYF
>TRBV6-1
CASRPTGTGSSPQYF
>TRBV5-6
CASSLSGTPNEQFF
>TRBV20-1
CSAPRDRAGETQYF
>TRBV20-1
CSASPASGRGGNQPQHF